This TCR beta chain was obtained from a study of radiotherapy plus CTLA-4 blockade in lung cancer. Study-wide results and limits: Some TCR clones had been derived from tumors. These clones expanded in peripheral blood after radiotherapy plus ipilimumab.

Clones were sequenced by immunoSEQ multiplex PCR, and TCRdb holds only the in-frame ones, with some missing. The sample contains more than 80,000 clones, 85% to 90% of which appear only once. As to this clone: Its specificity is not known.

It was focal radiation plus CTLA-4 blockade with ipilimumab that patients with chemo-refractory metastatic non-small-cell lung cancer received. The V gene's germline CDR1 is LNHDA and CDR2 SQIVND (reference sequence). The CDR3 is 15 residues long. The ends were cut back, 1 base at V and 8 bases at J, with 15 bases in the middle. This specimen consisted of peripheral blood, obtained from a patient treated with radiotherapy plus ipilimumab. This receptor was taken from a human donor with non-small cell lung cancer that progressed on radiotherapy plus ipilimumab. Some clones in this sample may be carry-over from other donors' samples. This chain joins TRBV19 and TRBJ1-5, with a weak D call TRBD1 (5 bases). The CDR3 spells CASSIVGQGGKPQHF. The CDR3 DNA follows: TGTGCCAGTAGTATAGTTGGCCAGGGTGGAAAGCCCCAGCATTTT.